The entry that follows covers one T cell receptor (beta chain) sequence. This specimen belongs to a study of shared clonotypes between healthy human individuals. V lost 7 bases to trimming and J lost 8 bases; unmatched junction nucleotides: 8. From germline, CDR1 is MGHRA and CDR2 YSYEKL. The CDR3 runs to 14 residues. The repertoire was sequenced with immunoSEQ multiplex PCR; TCRdb's copy has only in-frame clones and lacks some. Of roughly 1,100,000 clones listed, about 74% are singletons. Input material: memory CD4+ T cells sorted from blood. Subset reported: CD45RA-negative fraction. The TCR sequence derives from a man between 18 and 29 years old in good health. The chain links TRBV4-1 to TRBJ2-1; 10 positions match TRBD1. The CDR3 DNA follows: TGCGCCAGCACCCGACAGGGGGCGCATGATGAGCAGTTCTTC. Translated, it gives CASTRQGAHDEQFF.